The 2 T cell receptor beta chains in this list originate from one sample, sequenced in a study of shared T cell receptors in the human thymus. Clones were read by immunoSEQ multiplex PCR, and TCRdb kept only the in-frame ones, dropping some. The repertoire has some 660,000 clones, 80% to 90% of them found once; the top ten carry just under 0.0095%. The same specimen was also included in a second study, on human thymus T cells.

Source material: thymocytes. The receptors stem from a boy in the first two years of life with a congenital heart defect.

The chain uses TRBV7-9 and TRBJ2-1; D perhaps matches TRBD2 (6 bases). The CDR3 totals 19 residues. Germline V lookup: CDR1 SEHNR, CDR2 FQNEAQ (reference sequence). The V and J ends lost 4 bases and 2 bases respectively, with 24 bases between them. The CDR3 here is CASSYHRDFPMGAYNEQFF. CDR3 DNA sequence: TGTGCCAGCAGCTACCACCGGGACTTCCCAATGGGGGCCTACAATGAGCAGTTCTTC.

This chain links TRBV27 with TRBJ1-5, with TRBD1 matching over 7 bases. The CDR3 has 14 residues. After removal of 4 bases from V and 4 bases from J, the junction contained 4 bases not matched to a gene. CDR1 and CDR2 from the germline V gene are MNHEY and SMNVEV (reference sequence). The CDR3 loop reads CASSSRDRNQPQHF. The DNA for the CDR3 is TGTGCCAGCAGTTCCCGGGACAGAAATCAGCCCCAGCATTTT.